Below, one T cell receptor (beta chain) is given with its context. Primers used in a second PCR of about 7 to 12 cycles were a sample-barcoded 5' primer and a J-beta primer mix. TCRdb reprocessed the 5' RACE reads with MiXCR, giving one entry per CDR3 protein. The data show over 1,500,000 distinct CDR3 sequences, roughly two fifths seen once. This entry is derived from a study of blood T cells in healthy people across ages. Germline CDR1 reads SGDLS; CDR2 reads YYNGEE. J was trimmed by 7 bases and V by 3 bases; bases with no gene match: 10. The CDR3 runs to 16 residues. The chain employs TRBV9 and TRBJ1-6; 7 bases fit TRBD1. The sample taken for sequencing was blood. The sequence derives from a human donor in good health. CDR3 sequence reads: CASSARPDRQNSPLHF. The CDR3 DNA follows: TGTGCCAGCAGCGCCCGGCCGGACAGGCAGAATTCACCCCTCCACTTT.